This passage covers 2 T cell receptor beta chains from one sample sequenced in a study of patients and donors after allogeneic stem cell transplantation. TCRdb called the RT-PCR reads again in MiXCR, with one record for every CDR3 protein. There are about 960,000 distinct CDR3 sequences in the sample; under 20% occur only once, and about 6% lies in the top ten. Sequenced material: blood, either unsorted or a sorted T cell fraction (not recorded which). These receptors were taken from a human donor who was either an allogeneic HSCT recipient or a stem cell or donor lymphocyte infusion donor (not recorded which). It is not recorded whose cells these are; they may come from a transplant donor.

As concerns this clonotype: One end of the junction varies from germline; a read error may be responsible. V gene TRBV19 combines with J gene TRBJ1-5; unclear D gene. This CDR3 contains 14 residues. The germline V gene encodes CDR1 LNHDA and CDR2 SQIVND (reference sequence). In nucleotides, the CDR3 is TGTGCCAGTAGTGTAGAAGTTGGTAGGCAGCCCCAGCATTTT. It encodes CASSVEVGRQPQHF.

This sequence joins TRBV3-1 and TRBJ1-1, with a tentative D call TRBD1 (5 bases). Germline lookup yields CDR1 LGHDT and CDR2 YNNKEL (reference sequence). The CDR3 contains 15 residues. V lost 0 bases and J 5 bases, leaving 13 bases between the germline ends. CDR3 DNA: TGTGCCAGCAGCCAAGAAGGCAGGGTGTGGACTGAAGCTTTCTTT. Its protein is CASSQEGRVWTEAFF.